This T cell receptor delta chain was identified in a study of γδ T cells in repeated Plasmodium falciparum infection (dated by TCRdb to the early 2020s). Looking at the study overall: Malian children exposed to intense seasonal malaria transmission were enrolled in the natural-infection arm and compared with Australian children matched for age and gender. About five malaria-naive U.S. adults underwent four controlled human malaria infections by bites from P. falciparum NF54-infected Anopheles stephensi mosquitoes over approximately 640 days. Samples were collected from controlled-infection subjects at baseline, immediately before selected infections, and 21 days after each infection. Malian gammadelta TCR repertoires were analysed cross-sectionally in periods with no transmission and longitudinally across episodes of acute febrile malaria. The study examined how repeated Plasmodium falciparum infection shapes the human gammadelta T cell repertoire, using natural infection in Mali and controlled human malaria infection.

Vgamma9/Vdelta2+ and Vdelta2-negative gammadelta T cell populations were flow-sorted from peripheral blood mononuclear cells for bulk TCR repertoire analysis. This clone was observed at least ten times. Its antigen remains undetermined. Base qualities are not recorded, but no much larger clone differs from it by a single base. General conclusions and limits of the study: Across time and infection, the Vgamma9/Vdelta2+ TCR repertoires showed a highly stable polyclonal makeup, with many TCRgamma sequences overlapping between individuals. Generalizability was limited because the Malian cohort came from a small rural village made up predominantly of one ethnic group. Compared with the repertoires of Australian children, the Vdelta2-negative gammadelta TCR repertoires of Malian children appeared more clonally expanded, less diverse and less shared. Waves of new clonotype selection in Vdelta2-negative, largely Vdelta1+, gammadelta TCR repertoires appeared to be driven by repeated controlled infections. The controlled-infection cohort was small, limiting analysis of inter-individual variability in gammadelta T cell responses.

The library was generated by multiplex PCR. Reads for this sample came from an Illumina MiSeq. Every sorted gammadelta T cell sample had both its TCR gamma (TRG) and TCR delta (TRD) chains sequenced. On the study's bioinformatics: Clonotype tree plots, accumulated frequency of the top 20 clonotypes, diversity index (DI) and D75 metrics were included in the repertoire analyses. TCRdb reran clone calling on the public reads with CATT; rows sharing one DNA sequence were then combined. These V and J calls originate from TCRdb's pipeline instead of the authors' own analysis. In this sample the table shows 70,000 to 95,000 delta-chain clones, 1.4% to 1.5% of which occur a single time. About 10% of the sample rests with the top ten. The CDR3 covers 13 residues, taking in both the cysteine and the phenylalanine. Only the CDR3 DNA stays, 39 bases, in frame from base 1. V sheds 4 bases and J sheds 0 bases, leaving 6 bases between their ends. From the germline V gene, CDR1 is TSWWSYY and CDR2 is QGS.

The receptor was isolated from a pool of human donors (malaria-infected and uninfected, not separated). The sequencing sample was made of gamma-delta T cells from blood. Recombination joined TRDV1 with TRDJ1, with an unclear D gene assignment. The nucleotides are TGTGCTCTTGGGGGGCTATACACCGATAAACTCATCTTT. It is translated as CALGGLYTDKLIF.